This TCR beta chain was sequenced during a study of beta chain features in type 1 diabetes. Study outcomes and limitations: PCR might show a preference for shorter templates, equally across patients and controls. At VDJ recombination sites, type 1 diabetes patients had fewer insertions and more deleted nucleotides.

The investigators reverse transcribed all of the isolated RNA, so they sequenced expressed TCRB transcripts. Repertoires were generated with immunoSEQ multiplex PCR, while TCRdb's copy carries only in-frame clones and drops some. The table lists almost 350,000 clones, 8% of them singletons. With 7 bases clipped from V and 6 bases from J, the junction kept 13 bases outside the gene matches. Germline V CDR1 and CDR2: SNHLY, FYNNEI. The CDR3 is 15 residues long. Notes on this clone: What it binds is not known.

This TCR derives from a woman aged 18-29 years in good health. Specimen: central memory CD4+ T cells from blood. This chain uses TRBV2 with TRBJ2-3; the match to TRBD1 covers 7 bases. The CDR3 DNA follows: TGTGCCAGCACCGACTACCCCACAGGGGAGGATACGCAGTATTTT. This gives the protein CASTDYPTGEDTQYF.